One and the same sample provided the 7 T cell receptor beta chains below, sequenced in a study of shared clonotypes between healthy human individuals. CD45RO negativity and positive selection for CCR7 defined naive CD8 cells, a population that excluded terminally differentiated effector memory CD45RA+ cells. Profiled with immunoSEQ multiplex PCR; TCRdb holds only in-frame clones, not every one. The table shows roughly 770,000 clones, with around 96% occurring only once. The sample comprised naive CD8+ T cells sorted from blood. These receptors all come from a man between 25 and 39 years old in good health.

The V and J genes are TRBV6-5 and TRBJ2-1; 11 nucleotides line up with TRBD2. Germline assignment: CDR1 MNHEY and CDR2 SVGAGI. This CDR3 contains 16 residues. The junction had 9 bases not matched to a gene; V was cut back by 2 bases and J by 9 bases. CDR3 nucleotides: TGTGCCAGCAGTTACGGAACTAGCGGGAGAGTCATTGAGCAGTTCTTC. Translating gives CASSYGTSGRVIEQFF.

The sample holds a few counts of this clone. CDR3 DNA: TGTGCCAGCAGCTCGCCACAGGGGGTTAGTGAAAAACTGTTTTTT. Residues: CASSSPQGVSEKLFF. V is TRBV7-9 and J is TRBJ1-4, with TRBD1 identical over 8 bases. With 4 bases clipped from V and 7 bases from J, the junction kept 8 bases outside the gene matches. Germline V lookup: CDR1 SEHNR, CDR2 FQNEAQ (reference sequence). This CDR3 spans 15 amino acids.

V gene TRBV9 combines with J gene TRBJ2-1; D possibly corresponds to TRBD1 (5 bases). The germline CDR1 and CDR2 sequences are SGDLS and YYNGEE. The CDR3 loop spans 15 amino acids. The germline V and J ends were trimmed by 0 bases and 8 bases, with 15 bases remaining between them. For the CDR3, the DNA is TGTGCCAGCAGCGTAGGGCAGGGTGCTTGGGATGAGCAGTTCTTC. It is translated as CASSVGQGAWDEQFF.

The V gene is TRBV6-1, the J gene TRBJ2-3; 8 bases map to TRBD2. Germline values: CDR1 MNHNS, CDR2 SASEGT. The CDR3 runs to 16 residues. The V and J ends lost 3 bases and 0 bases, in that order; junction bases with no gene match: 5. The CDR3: CASSEIPSGSTDTQYF. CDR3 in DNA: TGTGCCAGCAGTGAGATCCCTAGCGGGAGCACAGATACGCAGTATTTT.

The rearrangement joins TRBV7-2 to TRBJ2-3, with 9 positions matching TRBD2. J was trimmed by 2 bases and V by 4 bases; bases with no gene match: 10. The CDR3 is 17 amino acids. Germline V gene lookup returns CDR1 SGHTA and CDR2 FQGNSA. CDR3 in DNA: TGTGCCAGCAGCTCCTGGGGGGCGGGAGGGCCCACAGATACGCAGTATTTT. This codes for CASSSWGAGGPTDTQYF.

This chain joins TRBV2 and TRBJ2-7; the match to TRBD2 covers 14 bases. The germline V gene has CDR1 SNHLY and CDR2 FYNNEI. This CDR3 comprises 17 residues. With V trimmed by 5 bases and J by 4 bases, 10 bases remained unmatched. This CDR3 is CASSTGLAGAAGYEQYF. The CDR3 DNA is TGTGCCAGCAGTACGGGACTAGCGGGAGCAGCCGGATACGAGCAGTACTTC.

CDR3 region: CAWDRGPMNTEAFF. Here the CDR3 DNA reads TGTGCCTGGGACAGGGGGCCCATGAACACTGAAGCTTTCTTT. J is TRBJ1-1 and V is TRBV30, with 10 bases fitting TRBD1. Trimming took 5 bases from V and 0 from J; bases not matched to a gene: 3. This CDR3 is 14 amino acids long. The germline V gene has CDR1 GTSNPN and CDR2 SVGIG (reference sequence).